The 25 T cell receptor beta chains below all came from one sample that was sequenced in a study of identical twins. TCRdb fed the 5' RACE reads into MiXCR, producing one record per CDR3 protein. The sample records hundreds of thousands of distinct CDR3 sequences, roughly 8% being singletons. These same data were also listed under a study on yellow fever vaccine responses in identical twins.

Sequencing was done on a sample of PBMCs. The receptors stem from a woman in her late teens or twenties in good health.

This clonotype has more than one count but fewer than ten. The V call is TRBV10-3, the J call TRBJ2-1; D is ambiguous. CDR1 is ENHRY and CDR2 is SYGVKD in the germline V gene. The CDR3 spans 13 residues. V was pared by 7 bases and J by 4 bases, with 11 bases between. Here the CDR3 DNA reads TGTGCCATCAATACATTACCTTACAATGAGCAGTTCTTC. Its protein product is CAINTLPYNEQFF.

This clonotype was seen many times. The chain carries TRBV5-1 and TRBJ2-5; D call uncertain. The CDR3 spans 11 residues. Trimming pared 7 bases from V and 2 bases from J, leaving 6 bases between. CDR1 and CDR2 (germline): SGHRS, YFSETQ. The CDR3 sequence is CASGDQETQYF. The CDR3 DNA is TGCGCCAGCGGAGATCAAGAGACCCAGTACTTC.

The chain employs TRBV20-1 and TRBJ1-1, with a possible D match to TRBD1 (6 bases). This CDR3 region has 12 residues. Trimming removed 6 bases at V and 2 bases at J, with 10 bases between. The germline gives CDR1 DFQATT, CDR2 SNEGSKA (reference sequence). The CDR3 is CSARQDNTEAFF. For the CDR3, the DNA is TGCAGTGCCAGACAGGATAACACTGAAGCTTTCTTT.

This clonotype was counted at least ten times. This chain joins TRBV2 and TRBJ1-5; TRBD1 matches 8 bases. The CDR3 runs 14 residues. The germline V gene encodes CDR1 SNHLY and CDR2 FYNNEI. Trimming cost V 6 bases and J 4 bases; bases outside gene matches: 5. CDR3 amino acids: CASSGQGGNQPQHF. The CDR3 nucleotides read TGTGCCAGCAGCGGACAGGGAGGGAATCAGCCCCAGCATTTT.

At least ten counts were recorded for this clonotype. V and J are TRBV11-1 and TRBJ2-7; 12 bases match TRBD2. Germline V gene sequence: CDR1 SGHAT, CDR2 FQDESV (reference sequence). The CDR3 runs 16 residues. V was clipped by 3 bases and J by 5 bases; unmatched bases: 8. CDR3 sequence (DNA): TGTGCCAGCAGCTTTCTTACTAGCGGGGGGAGCGACGAGCAGTACTTC. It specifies CASSFLTSGGSDEQYF.

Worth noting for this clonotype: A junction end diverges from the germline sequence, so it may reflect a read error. CDR3 sequence reads: CTSSSPLGASGSFGEQFF. The CDR3 coding sequence is TGTACCAGCAGTTCGCCGCTTGGGGCTAGCGGGAGTTTTGGTGAGCAGTTCTTC. The V call is TRBV12-3 or TRBV12-4, the J call TRBJ2-1, with 10 bases aligning to TRBD2. The CDR3 has 18 residues.

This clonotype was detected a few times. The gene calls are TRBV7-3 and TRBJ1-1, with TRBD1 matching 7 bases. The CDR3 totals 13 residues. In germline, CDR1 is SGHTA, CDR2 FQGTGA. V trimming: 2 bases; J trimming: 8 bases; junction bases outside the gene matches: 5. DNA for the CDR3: TGTGCCAGCAGCTTAGGGGAGACAGGGGAAGCTTTCTTT. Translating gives CASSLGETGEAFF. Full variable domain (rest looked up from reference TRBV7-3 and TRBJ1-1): GAGVSQTPSNKVTEKGKYVELRCDPISGHTALYWYRQSLGQGPEFLIYFQGTGAADDSGLPNDRFFAVRPEGSVSTLKIQRTERGDSAVYLCASSLGETGEAFFGQGTRLTVV.

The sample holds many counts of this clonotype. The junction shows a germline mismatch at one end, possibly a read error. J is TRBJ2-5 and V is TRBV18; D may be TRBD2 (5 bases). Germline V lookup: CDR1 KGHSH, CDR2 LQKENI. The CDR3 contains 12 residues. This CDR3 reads CASSPPGETQYF. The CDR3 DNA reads TGCGCCAGCAGCCCGCCGGGGGAGACCCAGTACTTC.

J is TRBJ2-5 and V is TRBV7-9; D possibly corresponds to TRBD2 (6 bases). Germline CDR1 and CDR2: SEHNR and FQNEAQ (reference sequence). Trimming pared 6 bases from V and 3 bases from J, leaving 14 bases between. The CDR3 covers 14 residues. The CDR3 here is CASRDKIAEETQYF. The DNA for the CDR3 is TGTGCCAGCAGGGATAAAATAGCGGAAGAGACCCAGTACTTC.

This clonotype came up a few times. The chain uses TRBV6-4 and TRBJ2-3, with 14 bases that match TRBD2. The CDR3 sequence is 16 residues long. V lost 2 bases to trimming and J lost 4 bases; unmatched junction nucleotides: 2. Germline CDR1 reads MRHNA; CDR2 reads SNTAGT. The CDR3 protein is CASSDGTSGGSDTQYF. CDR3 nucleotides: TGTGCCAGCAGTGACGGGACTAGCGGGGGATCAGATACGCAGTATTTT.

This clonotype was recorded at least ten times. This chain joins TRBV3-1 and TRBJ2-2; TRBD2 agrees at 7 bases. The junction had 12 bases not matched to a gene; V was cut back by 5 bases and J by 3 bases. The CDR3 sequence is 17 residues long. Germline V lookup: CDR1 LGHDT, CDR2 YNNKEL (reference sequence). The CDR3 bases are TGTGCCAGCAGCTCCATACAGACTAGCCGCTACACCGGGGAGCTGTTTTTT. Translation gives CASSSIQTSRYTGELFF.

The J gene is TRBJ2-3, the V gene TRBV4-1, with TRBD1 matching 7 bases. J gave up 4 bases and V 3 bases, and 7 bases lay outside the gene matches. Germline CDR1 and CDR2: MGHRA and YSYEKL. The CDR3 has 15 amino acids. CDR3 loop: CASSHGRDSPDTQYF. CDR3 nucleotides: TGCGCCAGCAGCCATGGCAGGGACAGCCCAGATACGCAGTATTTT.

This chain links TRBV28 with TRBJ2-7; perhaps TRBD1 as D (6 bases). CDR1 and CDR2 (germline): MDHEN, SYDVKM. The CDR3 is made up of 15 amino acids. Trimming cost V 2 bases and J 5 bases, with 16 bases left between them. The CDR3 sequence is CASSLRWQGSNEQYF. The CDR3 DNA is TGTGCCAGCAGTTTACGATGGCAGGGGAGCAACGAGCAGTACTTC.

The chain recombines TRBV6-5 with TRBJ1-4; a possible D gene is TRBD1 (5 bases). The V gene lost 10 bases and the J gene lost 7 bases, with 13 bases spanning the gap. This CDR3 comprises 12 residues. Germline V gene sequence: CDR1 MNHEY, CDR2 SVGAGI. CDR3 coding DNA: TGTGCCACGAGGGAGGGGAGTGAAAAACTGTTTTTT. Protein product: CATREGSEKLFF.

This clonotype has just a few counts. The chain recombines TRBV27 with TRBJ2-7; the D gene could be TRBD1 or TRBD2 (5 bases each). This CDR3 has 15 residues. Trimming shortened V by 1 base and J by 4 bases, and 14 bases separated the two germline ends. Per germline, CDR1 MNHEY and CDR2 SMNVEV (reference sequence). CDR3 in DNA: TGTGCCAGCAGTTTATTGGGGGTCGAACCTTACGAGCAGTACTTC. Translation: CASSLLGVEPYEQYF.

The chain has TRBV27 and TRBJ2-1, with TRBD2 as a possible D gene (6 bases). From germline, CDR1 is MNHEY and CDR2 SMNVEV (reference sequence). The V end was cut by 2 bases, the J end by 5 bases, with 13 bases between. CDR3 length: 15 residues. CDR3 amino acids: CASSLRLAKNNEQFF. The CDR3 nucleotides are TGTGCCAGCAGTTTAAGGCTAGCGAAGAACAATGAGCAGTTCTTC.

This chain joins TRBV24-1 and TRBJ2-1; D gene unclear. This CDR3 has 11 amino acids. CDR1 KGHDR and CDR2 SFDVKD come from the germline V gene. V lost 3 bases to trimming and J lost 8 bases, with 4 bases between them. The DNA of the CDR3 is TGTGCCACCAGTGATGAAGATGAGCAGTTCTTC. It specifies CATSDEDEQFF.

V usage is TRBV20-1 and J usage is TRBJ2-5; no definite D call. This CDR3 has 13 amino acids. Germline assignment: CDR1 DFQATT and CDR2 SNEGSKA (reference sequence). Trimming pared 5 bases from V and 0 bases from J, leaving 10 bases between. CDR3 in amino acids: CSAFLPNQETQYF. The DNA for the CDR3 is TGCAGTGCTTTCCTACCAAACCAAGAGACCCAGTACTTC.

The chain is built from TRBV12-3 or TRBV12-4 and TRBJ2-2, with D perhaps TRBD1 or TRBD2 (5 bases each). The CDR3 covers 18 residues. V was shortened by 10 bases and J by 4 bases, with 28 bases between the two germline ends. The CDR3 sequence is CAITLGSSGAEGTGELFF. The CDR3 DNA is TGTGCCATCACCCTGGGTTCGTCCGGGGCTGAGGGCACCGGGGAGCTGTTTTTT.

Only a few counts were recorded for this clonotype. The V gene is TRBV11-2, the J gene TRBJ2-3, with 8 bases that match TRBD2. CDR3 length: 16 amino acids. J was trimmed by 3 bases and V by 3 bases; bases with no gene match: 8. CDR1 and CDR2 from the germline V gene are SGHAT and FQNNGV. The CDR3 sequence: CASSFRREVWTDTQYF. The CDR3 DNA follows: TGTGCCAGCAGCTTTCGGCGGGAGGTTTGGACAGATACGCAGTATTTT.

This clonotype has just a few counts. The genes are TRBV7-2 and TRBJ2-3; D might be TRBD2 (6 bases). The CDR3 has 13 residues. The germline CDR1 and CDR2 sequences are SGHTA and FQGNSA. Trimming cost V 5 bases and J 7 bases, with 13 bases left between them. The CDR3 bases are TGTGCCAGCAGCCCCCCGGGACTTAATACGCAGTATTTT. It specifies CASSPPGLNTQYF.

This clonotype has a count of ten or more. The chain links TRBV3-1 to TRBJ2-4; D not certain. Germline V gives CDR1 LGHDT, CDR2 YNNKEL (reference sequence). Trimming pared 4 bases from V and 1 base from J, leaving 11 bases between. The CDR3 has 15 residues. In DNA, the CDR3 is TGTGCCAGCAGCCCCCTGGCTGGGGCCAAAAACATTCAGTACTTC. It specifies CASSPLAGAKNIQYF.

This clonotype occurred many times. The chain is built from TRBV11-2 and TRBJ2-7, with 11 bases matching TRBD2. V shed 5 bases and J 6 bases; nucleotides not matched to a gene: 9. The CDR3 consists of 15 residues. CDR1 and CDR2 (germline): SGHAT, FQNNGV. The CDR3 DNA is TGTGCCAGCAGCGACAGGACTAGCGGGCCATCCGAGCAGTACTTC. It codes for CASSDRTSGPSEQYF.

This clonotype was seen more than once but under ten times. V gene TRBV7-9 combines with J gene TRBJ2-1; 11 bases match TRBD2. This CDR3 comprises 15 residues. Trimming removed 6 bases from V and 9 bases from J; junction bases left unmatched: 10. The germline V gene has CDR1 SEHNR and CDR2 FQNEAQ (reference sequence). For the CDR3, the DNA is TGTGCCAGCAGTGCGGGACTAGCGGTCTCGGGTGAGCAGTTCTTC. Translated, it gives CASSAGLAVSGEQFF.

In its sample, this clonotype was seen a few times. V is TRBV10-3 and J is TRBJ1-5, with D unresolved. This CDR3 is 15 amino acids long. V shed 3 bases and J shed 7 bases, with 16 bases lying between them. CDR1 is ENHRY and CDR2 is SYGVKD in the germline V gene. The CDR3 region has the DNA TGTGCCATCAGTGAAGCCAGCGCGGGAGGGCAGCCCCAGCATTTT. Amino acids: CAISEASAGGQPQHF.